This T cell receptor beta chain was observed in a study of T cell responses to AZD1222 COVID-19 vaccine. For the study at large: Some second doses came at about 4 weeks and others at about 12 weeks; these were pooled.

Comment on this clone: As yet, its antigen is unknown.

Study outcomes and limitations: White British ancestry dominated among donors, who included more females, and clonal diversity was possibly underestimated.

Libraries were prepared by immunoSEQ multiplex PCR; TCRdb keeps only in-frame clonotypes and omits some of them. The data show under 200,000 clones, with roughly 90% seen just once and around 5.9% held by the top ten. Trimming cost V 3 bases and J 4 bases, with 7 bases left between them. The CDR3 runs to 14 residues. Germline CDR1 MDHEN, CDR2 SYDVKM. Material: peripheral blood, obtained on day 0 of AZD1222 vaccination. The receptor's source is an adult in good health. The chain uses TRBV28 and TRBJ1-6; no clear D gene. This CDR3 reads CASSFRQYNSPLHF. The DNA of the CDR3 is TGTGCCAGCAGTTTTCGGCAGTATAATTCACCCCTCCACTTT.